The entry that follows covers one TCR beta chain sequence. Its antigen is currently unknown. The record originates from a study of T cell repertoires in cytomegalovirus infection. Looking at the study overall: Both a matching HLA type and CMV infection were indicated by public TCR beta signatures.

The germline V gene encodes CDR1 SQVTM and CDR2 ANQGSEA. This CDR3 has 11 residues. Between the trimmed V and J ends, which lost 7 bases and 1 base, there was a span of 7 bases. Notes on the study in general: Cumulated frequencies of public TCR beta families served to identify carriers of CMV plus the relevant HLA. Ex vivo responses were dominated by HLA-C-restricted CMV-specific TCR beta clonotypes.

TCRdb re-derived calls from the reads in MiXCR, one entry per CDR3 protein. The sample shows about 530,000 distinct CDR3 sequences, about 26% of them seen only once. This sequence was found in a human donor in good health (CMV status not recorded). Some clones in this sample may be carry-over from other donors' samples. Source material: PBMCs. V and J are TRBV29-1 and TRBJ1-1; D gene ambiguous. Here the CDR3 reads CSATGNTEAFF. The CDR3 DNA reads TGCAGCGCTACTGGGAACACTGAAGCTTTCTTT.